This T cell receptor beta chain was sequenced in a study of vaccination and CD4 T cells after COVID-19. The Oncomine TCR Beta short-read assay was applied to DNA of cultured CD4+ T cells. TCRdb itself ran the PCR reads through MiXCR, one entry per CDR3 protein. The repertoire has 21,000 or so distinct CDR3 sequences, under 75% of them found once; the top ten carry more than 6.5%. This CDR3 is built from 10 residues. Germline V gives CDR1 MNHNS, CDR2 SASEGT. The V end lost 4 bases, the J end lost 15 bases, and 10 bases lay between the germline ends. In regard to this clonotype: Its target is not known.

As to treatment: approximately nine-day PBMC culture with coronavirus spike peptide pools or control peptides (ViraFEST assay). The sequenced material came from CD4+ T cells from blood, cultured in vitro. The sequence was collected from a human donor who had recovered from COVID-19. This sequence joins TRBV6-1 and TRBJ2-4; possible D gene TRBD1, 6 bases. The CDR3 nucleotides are TGTGCCAGCAGTGGGGACAAAAGGTACTTC. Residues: CASSGDKRYF.